One T cell receptor (beta chain) is described in this entry. Its target is not known. The data originate from a study of OX40 agonist ivuxolimab in advanced cancers. Study-level background: The study treated patients with ivuxolimab, an agonistic anti-OX40 (CD134) antibody. Mean age approximately 55 years, range roughly 20 to 85; about 81% male.

Between the trimmed V and J ends, which lost 3 bases and 2 bases, there was a span of 11 bases. Per the germline V gene, CDR1 is SEHNR and CDR2 is FQNEAQ (reference sequence). The CDR3 loop spans 14 amino acids. Study-level results: CD4+ T cells averaged fewer expanded clones than CD8+ T cells. Clones of CD4+ and CD8+ blood T cells grew by week 6 at doses of 0.1 to 3.0 mg/kg.

Using immunoSEQ multiplex PCR, the repertoire was profiled, and TCRdb retains in-frame clones only, with some absent. The profile covers roughly 15,000 clones, with roughly four fifths appearing a single time and roughly an eighth taken by the ten largest. This rearrangement joins TRBV7-9 to TRBJ2-7, with D perhaps matching TRBD2 (6 bases). The sequence was collected from an adult with an advanced solid tumor such as melanoma, head and neck, liver or kidney cancer. Sequencing was performed on CD4+ or CD8+ T cells sorted from blood, taken in a trial of the OX40 agonist ivuxolimab. This CDR3 is CASSFGGVPYEQYF. CDR3 DNA sequence: TGTGCCAGCAGCTTCGGAGGGGTCCCCTACGAGCAGTACTTC.